The rows below give T cell receptor beta chains drawn from one sample of a study of blood T cells in healthy people across ages. TCRdb processed the 5' RACE reads anew with MiXCR; each CDR3 protein has one entry. Of about 1.8 million distinct CDR3 sequences detected, around 50% appear once; the ten largest clones hold 2% to 2.5%. Sequencing was carried out using blood. The receptor source for this set is a woman in her thirties or forties in good health. CDR3s include the opening cysteine and the closing phenylalanine or tryptophan. D genes are given only for firm matches. Clone size is shown for a subset of rows, as once, few, many or a class of expanded clone.

clone_size	d_call	v_call	j_call	cdr3_length	cdr3_nt	cdr3_aa
few	NA	TRBV6-5	TRBJ1-2	15	TGTGCCAGCAGTTACCTACGGGGGCTAAGCTATGGCTACACCTTC	CASSYLRGLSYGYTF
NA	TRBD2	TRBV6-2/TRBV6-3	TRBJ2-5	15	TGTGCCAGCAGCGAACTAGCGGGGTATGGAGAGACCCAGTACTTC	CASSELAGYGETQYF
NA	NA	TRBV20-1	TRBJ1-5	15	TGCAGTGCTAGTTTTCGGGTTATAAGCAATCAGCCCCAGCATTTT	CSASFRVISNQPQHF
NA	NA	TRBV7-2	TRBJ2-7	16	TGTGCCAGCAGCTTAGAGGTGGGCAGACGGGCAGGGGAGCAGTACTTC	CASSLEVGRRAGEQYF
NA	TRBD1	TRBV20-1	TRBJ2-7	15	TGCAGTGCTAGAGCCGGGGACAGGGGGACCTACGAGCAGTACTTC	CSARAGDRGTYEQYF
few	TRBD2	TRBV12-3/TRBV12-4	TRBJ2-5	16	TGTGCCAGCAGTTTTAGGACTAGCGGGGGGCAAGAGACCCAGTACTTC	CASSFRTSGGQETQYF
many	TRBD1	TRBV12-3/TRBV12-4	TRBJ2-5	14	TGTGCCAGCAGTCCACAGGGGTCGGGGGAGACCCAGTACTTC	CASSPQGSGETQYF
NA	NA	TRBV25-1	TRBJ1-3	13	TGTGCCAGCCGGGAACACTCTGGAAACACCATATATTTT	CASREHSGNTIYF
NA	TRBD1	TRBV24-1	TRBJ2-5	15	TGTGCCACCAGTGATGTCCGCCGGGACAGAGGGACCCAGTACTTC	CATSDVRRDRGTQYF
NA	NA	TRBV15	TRBJ2-5	15	TGTGCCACCAGCGGAGAGACGGCACCCGCGGAGACCCAGTACTTC	CATSGETAPAETQYF
NA	NA	TRBV9	TRBJ2-1	16	TGTGCCAGCAGCGCCGACCCTAGCAATATCGGCAATGAGCAGTTCTTC	CASSADPSNIGNEQFF
NA	TRBD1	TRBV7-9	TRBJ1-2	14	TGTGCCAGCAGCTTGGTGGAGGGGGCGCCTGGCTACACCTTC	CASSLVEGAPGYTF
NA	NA	TRBV5-5	TRBJ2-2	15	TGTGCCAGCAGCCGGGCGGAGTTAAACACCGGGGAGCTGTTTTTT	CASSRAELNTGELFF
NA	NA	TRBV20-1	TRBJ2-5	14	TGCAGTGCTAGAGATCTGAACAGGTTGGAGACCCAGTACTTC	CSARDLNRLETQYF
few	NA	TRBV25-1	TRBJ1-2	13	TGTGCCAGCAGAGCCGGGACCGGGAATGGCTACACCTTC	CASRAGTGNGYTF
few	TRBD2	TRBV20-1	TRBJ2-7	14	TGCAGTGCCCCGGGACTAGCGGGACTCTACGAGCAGTACTTC	CSAPGLAGLYEQYF
few	NA	TRBV28	TRBJ2-7	13	TGTGCCAGCAGTTCGGGGAGGATGTGGGAGCAGTACTTC	CASSSGRMWEQYF
NA	TRBD2	TRBV29-1	TRBJ2-1	15	TGCAGCGTTGCACTAGCGGGGCCTTTCTACAATGAGCAGTTCTTC	CSVALAGPFYNEQFF
few	TRBD1	TRBV6-2/TRBV6-3	TRBJ2-7	15	TGTGCCAGCAGTACGACCGGGACAGGCTCCTACGAGCAGTACTTC	CASSTTGTGSYEQYF
NA	NA	TRBV27	TRBJ1-2	16	TGTGCCAGCAGTTTAAGGAGGGCAGCCCCTAACTATGGCTACACCTTC	CASSLRRAAPNYGYTF
NA	TRBD1	TRBV10-1	TRBJ1-1	14	TGCGCCACGAACAACCGGGACAGCTTTGCTGAAGCTTTCTTT	CATNNRDSFAEAFF